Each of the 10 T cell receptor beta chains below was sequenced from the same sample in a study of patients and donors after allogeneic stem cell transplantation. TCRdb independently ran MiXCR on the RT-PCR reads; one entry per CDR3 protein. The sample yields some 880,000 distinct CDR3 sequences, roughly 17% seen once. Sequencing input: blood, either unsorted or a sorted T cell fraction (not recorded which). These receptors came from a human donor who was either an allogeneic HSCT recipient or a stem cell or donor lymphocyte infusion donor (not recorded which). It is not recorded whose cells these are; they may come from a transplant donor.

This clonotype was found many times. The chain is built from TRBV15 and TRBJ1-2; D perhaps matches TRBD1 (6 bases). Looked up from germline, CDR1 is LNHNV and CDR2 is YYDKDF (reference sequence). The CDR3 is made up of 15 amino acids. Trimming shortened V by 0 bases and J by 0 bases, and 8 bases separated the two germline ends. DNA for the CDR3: TGTGCCACCAGCAGAGATCCAGGGGCTAACTATGGCTACACCTTC. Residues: CATSRDPGANYGYTF.

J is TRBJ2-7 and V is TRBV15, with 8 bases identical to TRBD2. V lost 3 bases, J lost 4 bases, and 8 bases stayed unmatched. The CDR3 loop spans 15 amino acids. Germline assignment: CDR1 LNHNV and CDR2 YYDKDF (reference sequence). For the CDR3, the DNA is TGTGCCACCAGCAGCGGTACGGGAGGGCCGTACGAGCAGTACTTC. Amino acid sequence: CATSSGTGGPYEQYF.

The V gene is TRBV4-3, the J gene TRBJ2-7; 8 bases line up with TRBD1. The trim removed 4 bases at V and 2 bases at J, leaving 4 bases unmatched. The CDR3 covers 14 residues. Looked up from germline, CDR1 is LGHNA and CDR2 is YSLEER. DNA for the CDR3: TGCGCCAGCAGCCGCCAGACAGGGGCCTACGAGCAGTACTTC. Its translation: CASSRQTGAYEQYF.

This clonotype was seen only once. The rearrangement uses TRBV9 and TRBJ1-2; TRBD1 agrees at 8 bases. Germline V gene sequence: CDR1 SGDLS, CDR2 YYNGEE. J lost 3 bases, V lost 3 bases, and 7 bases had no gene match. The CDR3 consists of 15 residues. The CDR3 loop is CASSGLEDRDYGYTF. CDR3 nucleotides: TGTGCCAGCAGCGGACTCGAGGACAGGGACTATGGCTACACCTTC. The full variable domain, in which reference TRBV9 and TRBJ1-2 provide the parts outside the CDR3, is DSGVTQTPKHLITATGQRVTLRCSPRSGDLSVYWYQQSLDQGLQFLIQYYNGEERAKGNILERFSAQQFPDLHSELNLSSLELGDSALYFCASSGLEDRDYGYTFGSGTRLTVV.

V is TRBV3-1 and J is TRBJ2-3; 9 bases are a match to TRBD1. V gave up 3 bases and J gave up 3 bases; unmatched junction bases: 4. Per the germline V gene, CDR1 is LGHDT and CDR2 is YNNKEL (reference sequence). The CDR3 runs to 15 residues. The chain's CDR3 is CASSHRDRVTDTQYF. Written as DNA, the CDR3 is TGTGCCAGCAGCCACCGGGACAGGGTTACAGATACGCAGTATTTT.

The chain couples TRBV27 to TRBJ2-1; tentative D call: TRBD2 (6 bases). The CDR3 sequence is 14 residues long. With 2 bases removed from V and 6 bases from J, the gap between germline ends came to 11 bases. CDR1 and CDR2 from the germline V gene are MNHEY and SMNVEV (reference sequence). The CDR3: CASSLEASANEQFF. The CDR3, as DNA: TGTGCCAGCAGTTTAGAGGCTAGCGCCAATGAGCAGTTCTTC.

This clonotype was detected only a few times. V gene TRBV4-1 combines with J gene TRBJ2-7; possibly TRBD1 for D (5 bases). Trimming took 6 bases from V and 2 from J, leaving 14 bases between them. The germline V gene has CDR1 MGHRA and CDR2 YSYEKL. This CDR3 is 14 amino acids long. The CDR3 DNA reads TGCGCCAGCAGTAGTGACAGCTTTCCCTACGAGCAGTACTTC. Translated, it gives CASSSDSFPYEQYF.

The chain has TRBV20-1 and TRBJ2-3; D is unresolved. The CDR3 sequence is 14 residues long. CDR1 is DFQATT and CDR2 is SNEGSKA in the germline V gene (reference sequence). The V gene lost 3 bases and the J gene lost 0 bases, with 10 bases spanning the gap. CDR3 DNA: TGCAGTGCTAGGTCAAGGGCGAGCACAGATACGCAGTATTTT. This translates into CSARSRASTDTQYF.

The CDR3 DNA sequence: TGTGCCAGCAGGCGACTAGCGGAGCAGTACTTC. Translated: CASRRLAEQYF. V usage is TRBV2 and J usage is TRBJ2-7; 8 bases match TRBD2. After removal of 6 bases from V and 7 bases from J, the junction contained 2 bases not matched to a gene. The germline gives CDR1 SNHLY, CDR2 FYNNEI. This CDR3 contains 11 residues.

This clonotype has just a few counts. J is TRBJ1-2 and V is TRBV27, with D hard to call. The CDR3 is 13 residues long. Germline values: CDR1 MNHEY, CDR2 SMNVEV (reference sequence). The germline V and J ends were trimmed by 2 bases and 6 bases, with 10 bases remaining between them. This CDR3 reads CASSLTTMDGYTF. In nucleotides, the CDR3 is TGTGCCAGCAGTTTAACCACGATGGATGGCTACACCTTC.